The following is a TCR beta chain sequence with its context. What antigen it recognizes has not been identified. Base qualities are not at hand, and no much larger clone is one base apart. This entry comes from a study of radiotherapy plus CTLA-4 blockade in lung cancer (dated by TCRdb to the late 2010s). With respect to the entire study: Among enrolled patients, 15% to 20% had an objective response and 31% reached disease control. Overall study outcomes, separate from this receptor: The strongest predictors of response were reported to be early dynamic shifts in blood T cell clones along with a rise in serum interferon-beta following radiation. TCR clones derived from tumors expanded in peripheral blood after treatment with radiotherapy and ipilimumab.

The library came from the immunoSEQ multiplex PCR assay. As stored in TCRdb, this immuneACCESS dataset retains in-frame rearrangements with V and J assigned. A fraction of the clones does not appear; measured against another copy, unresolved V genes explain less than half of the discrepancy, and the remainder lacks a known reason. Present in this sample are 75,000 to 95,000 clones, approximately 78% of which were seen just once. The ten largest clones represent about 25% of the sample. The junction shows trimming of 2 bases on V and 8 bases on J, plus 11 bases between the germline ends. As encoded in the germline V gene, CDR1 is ENHRY while CDR2 is SYGVKD. The CDR3 runs 13 amino acids, cysteine and phenylalanine included. Solely the CDR3 DNA is kept, with 39 bases framed from the first base. In this study, focal radiation therapy paired with CTLA-4 blockade (ipilimumab) was tested in patients who had chemo-refractory metastatic non-small-cell lung cancer.

The receptor chain draws on TRBV10-3 and TRBJ2-3; a weak D assignment points to TRBD2 (5 bases agree). The source of this sequence is a human donor with non-small cell lung cancer that progressed on radiotherapy plus ipilimumab. The sample was peripheral blood, taken from a patient treated with radiotherapy plus ipilimumab. The CDR3 has the sequence CAISEDKAGTQYF. In nucleotides, the sequence is TGTGCCATCAGTGAGGACAAGGCGGGTACGCAGTATTTT.